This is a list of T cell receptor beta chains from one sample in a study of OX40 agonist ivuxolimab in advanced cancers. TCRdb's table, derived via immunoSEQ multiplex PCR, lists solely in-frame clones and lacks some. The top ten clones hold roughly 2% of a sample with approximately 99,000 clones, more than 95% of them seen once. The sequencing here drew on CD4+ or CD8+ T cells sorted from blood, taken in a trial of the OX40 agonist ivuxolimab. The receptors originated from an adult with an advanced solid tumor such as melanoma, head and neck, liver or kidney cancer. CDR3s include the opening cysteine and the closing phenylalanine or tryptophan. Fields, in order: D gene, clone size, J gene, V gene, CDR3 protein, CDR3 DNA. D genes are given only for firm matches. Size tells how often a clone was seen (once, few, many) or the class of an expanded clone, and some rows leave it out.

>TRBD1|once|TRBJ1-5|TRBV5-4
CASSAGQGGNQPQHF
TGTGCCAGCAGCGCGGGACAGGGCGGGAATCAGCCCCAGCATTTT
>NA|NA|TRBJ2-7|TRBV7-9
CASSLAQEYEQYF
TGTGCCAGCAGCTTAGCACAGGAATACGAGCAGTACTTC
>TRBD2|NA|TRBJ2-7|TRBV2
CASSGAGVYEQYF
TGTGCCAGCAGTGGAGCGGGAGTGTACGAGCAGTACTTC
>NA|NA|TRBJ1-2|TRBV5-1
CASSLGWEAGYTF
TGCGCCAGCAGCTTGGGCTGGGAGGCTGGCTACACCTTC
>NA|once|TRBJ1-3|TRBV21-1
CASSNGGGPGNTIYF
TGTGCCAGCAGCAATGGCGGGGGGCCCGGAAACACCATATATTTT
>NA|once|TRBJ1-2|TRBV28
CASTFLLGRSNYGYTF
TGTGCCAGCACGTTCCTCTTAGGACGGAGCAACTATGGCTACACCTTC
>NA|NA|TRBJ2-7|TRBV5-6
CASSTTEDEQYF
TGTGCCAGCAGCACGACGGAGGACGAGCAGTACTTC
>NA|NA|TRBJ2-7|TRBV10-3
CATRPGLSYEQYF
TGTGCCACCCGTCCGGGTCTCTCCTACGAGCAGTACTTC
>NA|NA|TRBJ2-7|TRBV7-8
CASSNAYEQYF
TGTGCCAGCAGCAACGCCTACGAGCAGTACTTC
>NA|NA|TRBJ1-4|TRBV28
CASSFARATNEKLFF
TGTGCCAGCAGTTTTGCGAGAGCAACTAATGAAAAACTGTTTTTT
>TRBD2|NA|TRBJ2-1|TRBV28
CASSLDGVAGSYNEQFF
TGTGCCAGCAGTTTAGACGGGGTAGCGGGAAGCTACAATGAGCAGTTCTTC
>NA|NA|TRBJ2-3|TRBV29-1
CSVQGSDTQYF
TGCAGCGTTCAGGGATCAGATACGCAGTATTTT
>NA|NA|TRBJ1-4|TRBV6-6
CASSYGGELFF
TGTGCCAGCAGTTACGGAGGGGAACTGTTTTTT
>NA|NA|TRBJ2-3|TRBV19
CASTPDTDTQYF
TGTGCCAGTACCCCTGACACAGATACGCAGTATTTT
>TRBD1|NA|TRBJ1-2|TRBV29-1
CSAGTVNNYGYTF
TGCAGCGCCGGGACAGTCAATAACTATGGCTACACCTTC
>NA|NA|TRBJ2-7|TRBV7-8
CASSYGVGYEQYF
TGTGCCAGCAGCTACGGGGTGGGTTACGAGCAGTACTTC
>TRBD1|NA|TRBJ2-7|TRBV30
CAWSPQGSEQYF
TGTGCCTGGAGTCCACAGGGGAGCGAGCAGTACTTC
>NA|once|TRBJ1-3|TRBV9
CASSGRSSGNTIYF
TGTGCCAGCAGCGGACGAAGTTCTGGAAACACCATATATTTT
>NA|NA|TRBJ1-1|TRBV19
CASLTTVNTEAFF
TGTGCCAGCCTTACCACAGTGAACACTGAAGCTTTCTTT
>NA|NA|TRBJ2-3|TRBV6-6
CASPGPTGSTDTQYF
TGTGCCAGCCCAGGGCCCACGGGGAGCACAGATACGCAGTATTTT
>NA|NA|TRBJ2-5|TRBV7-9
CASSGETQYF
TGTGCCAGCAGCGGGGAGACCCAGTACTTC
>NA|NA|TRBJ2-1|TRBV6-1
CASSDNNEQFF
TGTGCCAGCAGTGACAACAATGAGCAGTTCTTC
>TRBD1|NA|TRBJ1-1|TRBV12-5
CASGISTGTEAFF
TGTGCTAGTGGAATCTCGACAGGGACTGAAGCTTTCTTT
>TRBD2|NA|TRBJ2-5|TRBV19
CASSILAAASGTKETQYF
TGTGCCAGTAGTATTCTGGCAGCGGCTAGCGGAACTAAAGAGACCCAGTACTTC
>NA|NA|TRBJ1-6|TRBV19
CASSRDPGTDSPLHF
TGTGCCAGTAGTAGGGACCCAGGGACGGATTCACCCCTCCACTTT
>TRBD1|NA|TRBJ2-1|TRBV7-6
CASSSPGQGVNEQFF
TGTGCCAGCAGTTCTCCGGGACAGGGGGTCAATGAGCAGTTCTTC
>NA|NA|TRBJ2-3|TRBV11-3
CASSSNQGGHTRADTQYF
TGTGCCAGCAGCTCGAACCAGGGGGGGCACACCCGGGCAGATACGCAGTATTTT
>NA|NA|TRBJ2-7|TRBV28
CASSYRGGTSYEQYF
TGTGCCAGCAGTTACAGGGGAGGTACTTCCTACGAGCAGTACTTC
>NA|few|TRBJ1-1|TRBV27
CASSYQGRNTEAFF
TGTGCCAGCAGTTATCAGGGCCGGAACACTGAAGCTTTCTTT
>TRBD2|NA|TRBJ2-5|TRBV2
CASSPLAGAGETQYF
TGTGCCAGCAGCCCATTAGCGGGGGCAGGAGAGACCCAGTACTTC
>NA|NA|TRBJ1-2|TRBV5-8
CASTITGIYGYTF
TGTGCCAGCACCATAACAGGGATCTATGGCTACACCTTC
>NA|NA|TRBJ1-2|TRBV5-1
CASSLDSSWAYGYTF
TGCGCCAGCAGCCTCGACAGTTCCTGGGCCTATGGCTACACCTTC
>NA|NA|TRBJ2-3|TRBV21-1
CASTPTGGRSDTQYF
TGTGCCAGCACCCCCACGGGGGGCCGATCAGATACGCAGTATTTT
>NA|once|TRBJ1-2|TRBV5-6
CASSLAFATLLNYGYTF
TGTGCCAGCAGCCTGGCCTTTGCGACACTACTTAACTATGGCTACACCTTC
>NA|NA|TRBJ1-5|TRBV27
CASSLSGGNQPQHF
TGTGCCAGCAGTTTATCAGGGGGCAATCAGCCCCAGCATTTT
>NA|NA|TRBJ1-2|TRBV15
CATSRDEGFLGYTF
TGTGCCACCAGCAGAGATGAAGGATTCTTAGGCTACACCTTC
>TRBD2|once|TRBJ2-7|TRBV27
CASSMSGGSYEQYF
TGTGCCAGCAGTATGAGCGGGGGGTCCTACGAGCAGTACTTC
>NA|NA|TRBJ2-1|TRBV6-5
CASSYSDPYNEQFF
TGTGCCAGCAGTTACTCGGACCCCTACAATGAGCAGTTCTTC
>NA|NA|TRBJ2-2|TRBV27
CASSLSPSLGTGELFF
TGTGCCAGCAGTTTATCGCCTAGCTTAGGTACCGGGGAGCTGTTTTTT
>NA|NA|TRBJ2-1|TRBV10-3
CAIRPPGGQSSYNEQFF
TGTGCCATTCGCCCGCCGGGGGGCCAGAGCTCCTACAATGAGCAGTTCTTC
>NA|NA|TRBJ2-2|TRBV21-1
CASSKGSESTSGRTVAGELFF
TGTGCCAGCAGCAAAGGATCAGAGTCAACTAGCGGGAGGACGGTAGCCGGGGAGCTGTTTTTT
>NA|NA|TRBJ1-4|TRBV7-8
CASSPGGDSFF
TGTGCCAGCAGTCCCGGGGGGGACTCTTTTTTT
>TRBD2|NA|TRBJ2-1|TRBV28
CASLGLAGVHSSYNEQFF
TGTGCCAGCCTGGGACTAGCGGGAGTTCATAGCTCCTACAATGAGCAGTTCTTC
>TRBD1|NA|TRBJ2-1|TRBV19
CASSHRGLSEQFF
TGTGCCAGTAGTCACAGGGGGCTTAGTGAGCAGTTCTTC
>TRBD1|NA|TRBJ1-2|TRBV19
CASSIWGQSAGGYTF
TGTGCCAGTAGTATATGGGGACAGTCTGCTGGCGGCTACACCTTC
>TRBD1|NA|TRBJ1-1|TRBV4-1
CASSGPGTGTEAFF
TGCGCCAGCAGCGGACCTGGGACAGGGACTGAAGCTTTCTTT
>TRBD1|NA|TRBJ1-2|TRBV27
CASSFGQADGYTF
TGTGCCAGCAGTTTCGGACAGGCCGATGGCTACACCTTC
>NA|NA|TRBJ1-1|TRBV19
CASSIGGIAEAFF
TGTGCCAGTAGTATAGGGGGCATTGCTGAAGCTTTCTTT
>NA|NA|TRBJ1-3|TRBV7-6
CASSQRQDTSFSGNTIYF
TGTGCCAGCAGTCAACGACAGGACACCTCCTTCTCTGGAAACACCATATATTTT
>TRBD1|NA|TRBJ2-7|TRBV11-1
CASSLDGTGYEQYF
TGTGCCAGCAGCTTAGATGGGACAGGATACGAGCAGTACTTC
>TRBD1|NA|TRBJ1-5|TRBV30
CAWERPGQNQPQHF
TGTGCCTGGGAGAGACCGGGACAGAATCAGCCCCAGCATTTT
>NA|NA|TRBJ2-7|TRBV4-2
CASSQRGDSYEQYF
TGTGCCAGCAGCCAGAGGGGAGATAGTTACGAGCAGTACTTC
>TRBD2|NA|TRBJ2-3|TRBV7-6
CASSLDASGGSTDTQYF
TGTGCCAGCAGCTTAGATGCGAGCGGGGGTAGCACAGATACGCAGTATTTT
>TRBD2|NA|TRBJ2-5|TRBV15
CATSRGGGRDQETQYF
TGTGCCACCAGCAGAGGTGGCGGGAGGGACCAAGAGACCCAGTACTTC
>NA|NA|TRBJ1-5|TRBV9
CASSEDGNSNQPQHF
TGTGCCAGCAGCGAGGACGGAAATAGCAATCAGCCCCAGCATTTT